The 23 T cell receptor beta chains below were found in one sample sequenced in a study of regulatory T cells in long-lasting Graves disease. Construction of TCR beta libraries relied on iRepertoire HTBI primers and on Arm-PCR targeting CDR3 regions. TCRdb re-derived calls from the multiplex PCR reads in MiXCR, one entry per CDR3 protein. This repertoire shows 440,000 or so distinct CDR3 sequences, around 17% found once; its top ten account for about 10%. As for time point: newly diagnosed GD, antithyroid drugs for less than 3 months. With RNA extracted from PBMCs as input, the TCR library was made. The data also belong to a second study, concerning T cells in Graves' hyperthyroidism and ophthalmopathy.

Source: peripheral blood mononuclear cells (PBMCs), taken at new diagnosis, from a patient treated with antithyroid drugs. These receptor sequences come from a young woman with Graves disease.

A remark on this clonotype: The junction shows a germline mismatch at one end, possibly a read error. This sequence joins TRBV6-1 and TRBJ2-7, with D maybe TRBD1 (5 bases). This CDR3 has 12 residues. Germline V lookup: CDR1 MNHNS, CDR2 SASEGT. The CDR3 nucleotides are TGTACCAGCAGGGCTGGGTGGTCCGAGCAGTACTTC. Translated: CTSRAGWSEQYF.

This clonotype was seen more than once but under ten times. V and J are TRBV6-1 and TRBJ2-5; 7 positions agree with TRBD2. This CDR3 is built from 13 residues. The V and J ends lost 9 bases and 5 bases, in that order; junction bases with no gene match: 9. The germline V gene has CDR1 MNHNS and CDR2 SASEGT. CDR3 bases: TGTGCCAGTTGGGGGGGTGGTTCTGAGACCCAGTACTTC. Its protein is CASWGGGSETQYF.

Concerning this clonotype: A much more abundant neighbour one base away suggests this may be a read error. V usage is TRBV6-1 and J usage is TRBJ2-5; no reliable D call. Germline lookup yields CDR1 MNHNS and CDR2 SASEGT. Trimming shortened V by 4 bases and J by 5 bases, and 5 bases separated the two germline ends. This CDR3 has 11 residues. The CDR3 spells CASSGWETQYF. As DNA, the CDR3 is TGTGCCAGCAGTGGTTGGGAGACCCAGTACTTC.

This clonotype was found many times. This chain connects TRBV12-3 or TRBV12-4 to TRBJ2-5, with TRBD1 matching 10 bases. V dropped 3 bases and J dropped 5; count of bases not matched to a gene: 9. The CDR3 extends over 16 amino acids. The CDR3: CASSFLLDRGSETQYF. CDR3 in DNA: TGTGCCAGCAGTTTTCTTCTGGACAGGGGGTCGGAGACCCAGTACTTC.

This clonotype was recorded many times. The chain couples TRBV2 to TRBJ2-2; D is unresolved. The CDR3 is 15 residues long. The V gene's germline CDR1 is SNHLY and CDR2 FYNNEI. The V gene lost 6 bases and the J gene lost 7 bases, with 18 bases spanning the gap. CDR3 sequence: CASRPDDAWSGELFF. CDR3 nucleotide sequence: TGTGCCAGCAGGCCCGATGACGCTTGGAGCGGGGAGCTGTTTTTT.

Ten or more counts support this clonotype. The chain combines TRBV6-6 with TRBJ2-4; a possible D gene is TRBD1 (6 bases). This CDR3 comprises 19 residues. V lost 0 bases and J 0 bases, leaving 18 bases between the germline ends. Germline loops: CDR1 MNHNY, CDR2 SVGAGI (reference sequence). The CDR3 bases are TGTGCCAGCAGTTACTCGTGGGGGCTTGGCCACGTAGCCAAAAACATTCAGTACTTC. Translated, it gives CASSYSWGLGHVAKNIQYF.

Many counts were recorded for this clonotype. The chain has TRBV9 and TRBJ2-6; 7 bases agree with TRBD1. V shed 3 bases, J shed 1 base, and the junction held 7 bases outside the gene matches. CDR3 length: 17 residues. Germline V lookup: CDR1 SGDLS, CDR2 YYNGEE. The CDR3 sequence is CASSEMGQPSGANVLTF. CDR3 nucleotide sequence: TGTGCCAGCAGCGAGATGGGACAGCCTTCTGGGGCCAACGTCCTGACTTTC.

This clonotype was found a few times. The chain joins TRBV9 to TRBJ2-1; D not certain. Per germline, CDR1 SGDLS and CDR2 YYNGEE. This CDR3 has 15 residues. Trimming took 0 bases from V and 3 from J, leaving 10 bases between them. Here the CDR3 reads CASSVASPNYNEQFF. The CDR3 bases are TGTGCCAGCAGCGTAGCTTCCCCAAACTACAATGAGCAGTTCTTC.

This clonotype was found many times. The CDR3 DNA follows: TGTGCCAGCAGCTTAACAGAGAGAGCTAACTATGGCTACACCTTC. This translates into CASSLTERANYGYTF. The V gene is TRBV11-2, the J gene TRBJ1-2; no definite D call. Per the germline V gene, CDR1 is SGHAT and CDR2 is FQNNGV. The germline V and J ends were trimmed by 2 bases and 0 bases, with 10 bases remaining between them. CDR3 length equals 15 residues.

Many counts were recorded for this clonotype. The chain couples TRBV6-2 or TRBV6-3 to TRBJ2-1, with unresolved D. V shed 8 bases and J shed 0 bases, with 14 bases lying between them. The CDR3 consists of 15 residues. Per the germline V gene, CDR1 is MNHEY and CDR2 is SVGEGT. CDR3 in DNA: TGTGCCAGCGGCTACTTCGTCAGCTCCTACAATGAGCAGTTCTTC. Translating gives CASGYFVSSYNEQFF.

This clonotype was observed a few times. This sequence joins TRBV15 and TRBJ1-5; a weak D match, TRBD1 (5 bases). The CDR3 is 16 amino acids. Trimming took 0 bases from V and 1 from J, leaving 10 bases between them. Germline V gives CDR1 LNHNV, CDR2 YYDKDF (reference sequence). CDR3 sequence: CATSREDTLSNQPQHF. The CDR3 coding sequence is TGTGCCACCAGCAGAGAGGACACCCTAAGCAATCAGCCCCAGCATTTT.

This clonotype has more than one count but fewer than ten. The CDR3 region is CSAKLAGGPETQYF. The CDR3 nucleotides are TGCAGTGCTAAATTAGCGGGAGGGCCAGAGACCCAGTACTTC. The chain recombines TRBV20-1 with TRBJ2-5, with TRBD2 identical over 11 bases. CDR1 and CDR2 from the germline V gene are DFQATT and SNEGSKA (reference sequence). The CDR3 contains 14 residues. Trimming removed 4 bases from V and 4 bases from J; junction bases left unmatched: 5.

The chain links TRBV4-1 to TRBJ2-1, with TRBD2 identical over 13 bases. After removal of 2 bases from V and 8 bases from J, the junction contained 15 bases not matched to a gene. CDR1 and CDR2 (germline): MGHRA, YSYEKL. This CDR3 region has 19 residues. CDR3 region: CASSQSTPLRTSGSYEQFF. The CDR3 bases are TGCGCCAGCAGCCAATCCACGCCCCTTCGGACTAGCGGGAGCTATGAGCAGTTCTTC.

This clonotype occurred a few times. The chain couples TRBV6-2 or TRBV6-3 to TRBJ2-6, with D perhaps matching TRBD2 (6 bases). Germline loops: CDR1 MNHEY, CDR2 SVGEGT. Trimming shortened V by 0 bases and J by 1 base, and 16 bases separated the two germline ends. The CDR3 is made up of 19 amino acids. DNA for the CDR3: TGTGCCAGCAGTTACTCGCGGTCTAGCGCCCGTTCTGGGGCCAACGTCCTGACTTTC. Translation: CASSYSRSSARSGANVLTF.

This clonotype appeared a few times. This chain connects TRBV18 to TRBJ1-2; 9 nucleotides line up with TRBD1. Per the germline V gene, CDR1 is KGHSH and CDR2 is LQKENI. V dropped 3 bases and J dropped 7; count of bases not matched to a gene: 9. CDR3 length: 15 amino acids. CDR3 nucleotide sequence: TGTGCCAGCTCACCTGTAACAGGGGGCTTTCGTGGCTACACCTTC. Translation gives CASSPVTGGFRGYTF.

This clonotype appeared many times. This chain links TRBV7-2 with TRBJ2-1, with D tentatively TRBD2 (6 bases). The CDR3 runs to 16 residues. In germline, CDR1 is SGHTA, CDR2 FQGNSA. V dropped 1 base and J dropped 9 bases, with 19 bases sitting between them. The CDR3 nucleotides read TGTGCCAGCAGCTTAGTAAAGCGGGTCCTTTCGATTGAGCAGTTCTTC. Its protein product is CASSLVKRVLSIEQFF.

This clonotype was observed a handful of times. Being one base from a much bigger clone, this may be a read error. The chain links TRBV12-3 or TRBV12-4 to TRBJ1-1; no clear D gene. The CDR3 has 13 residues. The DNA for the CDR3 is TGTGCCAGCAGTCCAGACCGGTACACTGGAGCTTTCTTT. It is translated as CASSPDRYTGAFF.

The chain combines TRBV7-8 with TRBJ1-5, with D maybe TRBD1 (6 bases). Germline V gene lookup returns CDR1 SGHVS and CDR2 FQNEAQ. V was shortened by 2 bases and J by 5 bases, with 13 bases between the two germline ends. The CDR3 extends over 15 amino acids. The CDR3 is CASSLTLPGDQPQHF. The CDR3 bases are TGTGCCAGCAGCTTAACCCTTCCAGGGGATCAGCCCCAGCATTTT.

This clonotype was recorded many times. The genes are TRBV10-3 and TRBJ2-7; no reliable D call. Germline V CDR1 and CDR2: ENHRY, SYGVKD. The CDR3 is 14 amino acids. With 2 bases removed from V and 6 bases from J, the gap between germline ends came to 14 bases. The DNA of the CDR3 is TGTGCCATCAGTGAGCAAGAGATCTTGTTCGAGCAGTACTTC. Translating gives CAISEQEILFEQYF.

This clonotype was counted at least ten times. The chain couples TRBV3-1 to TRBJ2-7; possibly TRBD2 for D (6 bases). V gave up 8 bases and J gave up 2 bases, with 16 bases separating them. The CDR3 has 14 amino acids. Per germline, CDR1 LGHDT and CDR2 YNNKEL (reference sequence). The CDR3 DNA reads as TGTGCCAGCTCGGGTGGAGGGAGACCCTACGAGCAGTACTTC. Protein product: CASSGGGRPYEQYF.

This clonotype was seen repeatedly, ten times or more. The gene calls are TRBV6-2 or TRBV6-3 and TRBJ2-7; D is unresolved. Germline assignment: CDR1 MNHEY and CDR2 SVGEGT. V lost 5 bases and J 2 bases, leaving 10 bases between the germline ends. This CDR3 is built from 13 residues. CDR3 amino acids: CASSDGPAYEQYF. CDR3 DNA sequence: TGTGCCAGCAGTGACGGGCCAGCCTACGAGCAGTACTTC.

V is TRBV30 and J is TRBJ1-5, with D hard to call. The CDR3 is 13 amino acids. V lost 2 bases, J lost 5 bases, and 10 bases lay in between. Germline V gene data show CDR1 as GTSNPN and CDR2 as SVGIG (reference sequence). CDR3 region: CAWSSEADQPQHF. The CDR3 region has the DNA TGTGCCTGGAGTTCGGAGGCGGATCAGCCCCAGCATTTT.

This clonotype showed up many times. The rearrangement uses TRBV20-1 and TRBJ1-2; D is unresolved. The V end lost 0 bases, the J end lost 8 bases, and 25 bases lay between the germline ends. The germline V gene encodes CDR1 DFQATT and CDR2 SNEGSKA (reference sequence). The CDR3 runs to 17 residues. In nucleotides, the CDR3 is TGCAGTGCTAGAGATGAGTTGGAGAGTTTGGCTTATGGAGGCTACACCTTC. The encoded protein is CSARDELESLAYGGYTF.